This T cell receptor (beta chain) was recovered during a study of immune characterization of retroperitoneal liposarcoma. This clonotype has just a few counts. TCRdb used MiXCR to reprocess the PCR reads, holding one entry per CDR3 protein. The table lists roughly 20,000 distinct CDR3 sequences, around 38% of them singletons. Germline loops: CDR1 MNHNS, CDR2 SASEGT. The ends lost 7 bases at V and 10 bases at J; junction bases unmatched: 13. The CDR3 has 14 amino acids. The sequenced material came from blood. The V call is TRBV6-1, the J call TRBJ2-1, with TRBD1 matching over 7 bases. This receptor was taken from a male donor with retroperitoneal liposarcoma. The CDR3 sequence: CASKEVTGDYEQFF. In nucleotides, the CDR3 is TGTGCCAGCAAAGAAGTCACAGGGGATTACGAGCAGTTCTTC.